This T cell receptor beta chain was sequenced during a study of shared clonotypes between healthy human individuals. Here immunoSEQ multiplex PCR was the method, and the copy in TCRdb shows in-frame clones only, minus some. The data contain some 1,900,000 clones, about 94% of them singletons. This clone was recorded only once. This specimen includes other DNA sequences encoding the same CDR3. Naive CD8 cells, CD45RO-negative and positively selected for CCR7, excluded terminally differentiated effector memory CD45RA+ cells. This CDR3 spans 14 amino acids. V lost 0 bases and J lost 3, with 9 bases in between. Germline values: CDR1 MGHRA, CDR2 YSYEKL.

The chain uses TRBV4-1 and TRBJ2-7; no definite D call. The source is a man aged 18 to 29 in good health. The sequenced sample was naive CD8+ T cells sorted from blood. CDR3 loop: CASSQDIGIYEQYF. The CDR3 DNA follows: TGCGCCAGCAGCCAAGATATAGGTATCTACGAGCAGTACTTC.